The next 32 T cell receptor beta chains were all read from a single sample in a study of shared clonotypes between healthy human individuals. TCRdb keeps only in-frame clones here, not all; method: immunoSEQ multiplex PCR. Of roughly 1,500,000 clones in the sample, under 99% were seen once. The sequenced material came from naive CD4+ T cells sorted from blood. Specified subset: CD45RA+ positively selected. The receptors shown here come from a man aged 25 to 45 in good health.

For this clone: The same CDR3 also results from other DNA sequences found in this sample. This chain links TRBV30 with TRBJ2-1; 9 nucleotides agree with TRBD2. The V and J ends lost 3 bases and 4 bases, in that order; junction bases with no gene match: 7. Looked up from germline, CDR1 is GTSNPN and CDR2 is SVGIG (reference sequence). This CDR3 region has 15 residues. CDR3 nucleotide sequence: TGTGCCTGGAGCGTGCTAGCGGGAACATACAATGAGCAGTTCTTC. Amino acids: CAWSVLAGTYNEQFF.

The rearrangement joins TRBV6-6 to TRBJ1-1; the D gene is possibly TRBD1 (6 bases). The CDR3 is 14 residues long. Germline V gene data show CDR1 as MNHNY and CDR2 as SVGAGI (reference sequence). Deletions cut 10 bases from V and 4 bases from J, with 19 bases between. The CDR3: CATSAGGQGTEAFF. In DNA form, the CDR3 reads TGTGCCACCTCCGCGGGGGGGCAAGGCACTGAAGCTTTCTTT.

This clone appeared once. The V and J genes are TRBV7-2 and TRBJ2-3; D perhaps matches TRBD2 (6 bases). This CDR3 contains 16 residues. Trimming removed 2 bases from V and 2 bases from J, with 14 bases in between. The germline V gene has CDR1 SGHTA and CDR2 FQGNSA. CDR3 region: CASSLSGLTNTDTQYF. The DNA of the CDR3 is TGTGCCAGCAGCTTATCAGGACTAACAAACACAGATACGCAGTATTTT.

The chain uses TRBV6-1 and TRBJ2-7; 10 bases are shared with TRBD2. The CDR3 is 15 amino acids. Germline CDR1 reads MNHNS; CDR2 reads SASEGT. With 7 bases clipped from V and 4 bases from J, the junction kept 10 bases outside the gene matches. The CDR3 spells CASIPLAGETYEQYF. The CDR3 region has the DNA TGTGCCAGCATTCCTCTAGCGGGAGAGACTTACGAGCAGTACTTC.

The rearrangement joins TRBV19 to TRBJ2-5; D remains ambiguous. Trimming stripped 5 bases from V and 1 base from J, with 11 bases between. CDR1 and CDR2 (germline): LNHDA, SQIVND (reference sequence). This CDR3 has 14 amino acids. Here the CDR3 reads CASSGSNFQETQYF. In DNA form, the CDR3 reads TGTGCCAGTAGTGGGTCGAATTTCCAAGAGACCCAGTACTTC.

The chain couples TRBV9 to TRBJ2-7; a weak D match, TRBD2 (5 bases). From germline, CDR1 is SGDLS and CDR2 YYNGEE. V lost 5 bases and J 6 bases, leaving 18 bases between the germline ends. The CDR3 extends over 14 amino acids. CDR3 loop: CASRSDGEFGEQYF. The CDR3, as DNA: TGTGCCAGCAGGTCGGACGGGGAGTTCGGCGAGCAGTACTTC.

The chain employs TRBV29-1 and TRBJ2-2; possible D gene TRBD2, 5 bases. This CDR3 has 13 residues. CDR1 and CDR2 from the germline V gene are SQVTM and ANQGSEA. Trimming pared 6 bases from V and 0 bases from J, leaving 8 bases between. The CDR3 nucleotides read TGCAGCGTGGAGGCGTCGAACACCGGGGAGCTGTTTTTT. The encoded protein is CSVEASNTGELFF.

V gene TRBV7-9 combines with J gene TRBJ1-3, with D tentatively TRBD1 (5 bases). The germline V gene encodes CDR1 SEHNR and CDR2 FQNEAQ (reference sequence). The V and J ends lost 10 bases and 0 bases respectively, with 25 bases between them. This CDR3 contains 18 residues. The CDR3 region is CATTWGRTNLLSGNTIYF. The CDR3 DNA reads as TGTGCCACCACCTGGGGCAGAACAAACCTACTCTCTGGAAACACCATATATTTT.

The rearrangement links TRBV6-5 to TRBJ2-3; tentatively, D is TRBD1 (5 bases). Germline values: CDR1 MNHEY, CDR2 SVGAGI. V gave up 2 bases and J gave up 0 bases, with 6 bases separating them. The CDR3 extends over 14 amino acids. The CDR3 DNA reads TGTGCCAGCAGTTACAGGACAAGCACAGATACGCAGTATTTT. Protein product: CASSYRTSTDTQYF.

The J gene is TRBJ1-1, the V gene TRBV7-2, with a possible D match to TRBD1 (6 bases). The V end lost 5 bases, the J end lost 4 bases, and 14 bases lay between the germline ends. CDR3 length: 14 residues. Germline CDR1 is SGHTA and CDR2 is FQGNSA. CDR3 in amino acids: CASSPNRELTEAFF. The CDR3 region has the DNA TGTGCCAGCAGCCCGAACAGGGAGCTCACTGAAGCTTTCTTT. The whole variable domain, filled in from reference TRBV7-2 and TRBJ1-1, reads GAGVSQSPSNKVTEKGKDVELRCDPISGHTALYWYRQSLGQGLEFLIYFQGNSAPDKSGLPSDRFSAERTGGSVSTLTIQRTQQEDSAVYLCASSPNRELTEAFFGQGTRLTVV.

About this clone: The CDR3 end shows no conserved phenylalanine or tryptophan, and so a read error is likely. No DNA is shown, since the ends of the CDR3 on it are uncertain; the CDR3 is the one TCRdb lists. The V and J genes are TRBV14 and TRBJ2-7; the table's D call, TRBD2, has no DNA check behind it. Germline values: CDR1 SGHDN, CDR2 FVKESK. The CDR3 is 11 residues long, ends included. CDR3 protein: CASSREDRRDL.

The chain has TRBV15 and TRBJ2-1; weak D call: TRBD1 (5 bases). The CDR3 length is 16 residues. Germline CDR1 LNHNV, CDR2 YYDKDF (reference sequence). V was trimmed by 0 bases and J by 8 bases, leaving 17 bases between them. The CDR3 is CATSRDGAGKRDEQFF. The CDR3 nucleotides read TGTGCCACCAGCAGAGATGGTGCAGGGAAAAGGGATGAGCAGTTCTTC.

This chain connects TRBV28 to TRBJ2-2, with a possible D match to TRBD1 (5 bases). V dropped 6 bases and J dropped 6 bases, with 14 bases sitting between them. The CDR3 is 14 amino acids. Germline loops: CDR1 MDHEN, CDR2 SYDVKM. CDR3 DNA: TGTGCCAGCAGACCCGCCAGGGTTCCCGGGGAGCTGTTTTTT. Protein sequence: CASRPARVPGELFF.

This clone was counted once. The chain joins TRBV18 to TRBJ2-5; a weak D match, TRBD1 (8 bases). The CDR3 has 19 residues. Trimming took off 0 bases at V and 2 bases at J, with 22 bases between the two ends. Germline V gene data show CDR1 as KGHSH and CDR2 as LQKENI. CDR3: CASSPPRDRGGEIQETQYF. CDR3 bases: TGTGCCAGCTCACCACCCAGAGACAGGGGAGGGGAGATACAAGAGACCCAGTACTTC.

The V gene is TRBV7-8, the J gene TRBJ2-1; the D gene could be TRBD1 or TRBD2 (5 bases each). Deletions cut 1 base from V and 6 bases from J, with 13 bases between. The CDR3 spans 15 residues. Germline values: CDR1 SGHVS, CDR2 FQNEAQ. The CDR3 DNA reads TGTGCCAGCAGCTTAGTGAGTAGTGGGGGCAATGAGCAGTTCTTC. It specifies CASSLVSSGGNEQFF.

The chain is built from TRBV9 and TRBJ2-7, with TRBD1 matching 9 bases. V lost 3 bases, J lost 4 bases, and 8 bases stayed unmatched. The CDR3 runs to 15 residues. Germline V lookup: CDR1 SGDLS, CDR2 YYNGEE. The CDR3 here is CASSATGQGLYEQYF. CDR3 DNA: TGTGCCAGCAGCGCGACGGGACAGGGTTTGTACGAGCAGTACTTC.

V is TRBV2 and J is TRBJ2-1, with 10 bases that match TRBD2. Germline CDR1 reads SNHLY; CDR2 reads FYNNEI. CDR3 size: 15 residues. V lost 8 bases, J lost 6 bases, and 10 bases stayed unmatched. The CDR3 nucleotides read TGTGCCAGCCTTATGGGTAGCGGGAGGACCAATGAGCAGTTCTTC. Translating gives CASLMGSGRTNEQFF.

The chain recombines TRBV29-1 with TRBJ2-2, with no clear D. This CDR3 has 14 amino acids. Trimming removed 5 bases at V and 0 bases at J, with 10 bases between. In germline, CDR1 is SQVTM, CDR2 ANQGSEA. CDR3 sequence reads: CSVKTGANTGELFF. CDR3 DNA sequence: TGCAGCGTTAAGACTGGAGCGAACACCGGGGAGCTGTTTTTT.

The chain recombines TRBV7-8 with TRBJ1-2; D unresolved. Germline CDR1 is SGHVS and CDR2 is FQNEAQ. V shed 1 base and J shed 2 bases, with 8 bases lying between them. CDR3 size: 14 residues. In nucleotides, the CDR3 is TGTGCCAGCAGCTTAGGGCACAAAAACTATGGCTACACCTTC. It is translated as CASSLGHKNYGYTF.

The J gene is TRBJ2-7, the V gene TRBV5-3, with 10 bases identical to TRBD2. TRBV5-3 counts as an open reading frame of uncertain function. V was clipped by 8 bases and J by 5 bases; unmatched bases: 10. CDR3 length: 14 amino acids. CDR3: CARVQAGGPHEQYF. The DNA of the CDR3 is TGTGCCAGGGTACAAGCGGGAGGGCCTCACGAGCAGTACTTC.

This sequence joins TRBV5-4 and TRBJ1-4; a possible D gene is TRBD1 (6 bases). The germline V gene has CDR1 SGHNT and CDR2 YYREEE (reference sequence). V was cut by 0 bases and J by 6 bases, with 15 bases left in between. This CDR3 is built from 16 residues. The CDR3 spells CASSLDGGSGDEKLFF. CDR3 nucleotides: TGTGCCAGCAGCTTGGATGGGGGCTCAGGCGATGAAAAACTGTTTTTT.

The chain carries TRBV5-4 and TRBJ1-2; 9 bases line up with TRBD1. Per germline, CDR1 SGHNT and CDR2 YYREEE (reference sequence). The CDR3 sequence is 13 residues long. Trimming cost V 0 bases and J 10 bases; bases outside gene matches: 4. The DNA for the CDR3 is TGTGCCAGCAGCTTGGACAGGGGGCAAGACTACACCTTC. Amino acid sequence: CASSLDRGQDYTF.

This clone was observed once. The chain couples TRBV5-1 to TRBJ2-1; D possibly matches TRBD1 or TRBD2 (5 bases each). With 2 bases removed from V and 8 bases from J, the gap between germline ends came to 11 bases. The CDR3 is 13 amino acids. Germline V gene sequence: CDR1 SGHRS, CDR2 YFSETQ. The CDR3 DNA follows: TGCGCCAGCAGCTTCGGGGTGGGGGATGAGCAGTTCTTC. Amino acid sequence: CASSFGVGDEQFF. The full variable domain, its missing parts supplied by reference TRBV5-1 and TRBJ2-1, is KAGVTQTPRYLIKTRGQQVTLSCSPISGHRSVSWYQQTPGQGLQFLFEYFSETQRNKGNFPGRFSGRQFSNSRSEMNVSTLELGDSALYLCASSFGVGDEQFFGPGTRLTVL.

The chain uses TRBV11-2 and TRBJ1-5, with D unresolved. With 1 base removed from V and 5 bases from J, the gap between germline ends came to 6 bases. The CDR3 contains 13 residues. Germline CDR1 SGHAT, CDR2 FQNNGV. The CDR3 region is CASSLGNYQPQHF. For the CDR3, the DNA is TGTGCCAGCAGCTTAGGAAATTATCAGCCCCAGCATTTT.

CDR3 nucleotide sequence: TGCGCCAGCAGCCCCCGGGACCCTATCTCCGGAGAGACCCAGTACTTC. Amino acids: CASSPRDPISGETQYF. The chain links TRBV5-1 to TRBJ2-5; D assignment may be TRBD1 or TRBD2 (5 bases each). Germline V gives CDR1 SGHRS, CDR2 YFSETQ. Trimming removed 4 bases from V and 4 bases from J, with 20 bases in between. This CDR3 region has 16 residues.

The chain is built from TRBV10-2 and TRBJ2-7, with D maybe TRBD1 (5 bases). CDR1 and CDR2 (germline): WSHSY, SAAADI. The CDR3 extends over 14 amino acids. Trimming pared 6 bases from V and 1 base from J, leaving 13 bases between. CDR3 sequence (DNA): TGCGCCAGCAGAAGACAGCCCACATCCTACGAGCAGTACTTC. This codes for CASRRQPTSYEQYF.

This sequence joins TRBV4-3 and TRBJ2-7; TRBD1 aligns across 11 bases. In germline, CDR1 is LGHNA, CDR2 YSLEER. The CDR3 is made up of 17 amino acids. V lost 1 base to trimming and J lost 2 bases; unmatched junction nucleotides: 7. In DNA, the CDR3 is TGCGCCAGCAGCCAAGGTGTAGGACAGGGGGCAACCTACGAGCAGTACTTC. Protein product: CASSQGVGQGATYEQYF.

The CDR3 DNA follows: TGTGCCAGCAGCTCCCGACAGAATTCCTACGAGCAGTACTTC. Its protein product is CASSSRQNSYEQYF. The V gene is TRBV7-9, the J gene TRBJ2-7; D may be TRBD1 (5 bases). Trimming stripped 4 bases from V and 1 base from J, with 11 bases between. The germline V gene has CDR1 SEHNR and CDR2 FQNEAQ (reference sequence). The CDR3 covers 14 residues.

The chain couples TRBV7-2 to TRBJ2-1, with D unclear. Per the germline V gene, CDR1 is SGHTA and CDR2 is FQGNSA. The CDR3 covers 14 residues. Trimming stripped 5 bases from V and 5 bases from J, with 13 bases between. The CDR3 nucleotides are TGTGCCAGCAGCCCCAGCCTGACTCACAATGAGCAGTTCTTC. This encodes CASSPSLTHNEQFF.

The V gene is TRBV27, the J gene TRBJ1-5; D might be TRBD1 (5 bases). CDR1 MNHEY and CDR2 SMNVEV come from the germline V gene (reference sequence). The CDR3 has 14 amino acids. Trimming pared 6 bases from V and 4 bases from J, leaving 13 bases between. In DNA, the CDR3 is TGTGCCAGCAGCCCCAAGACAGATAATCAGCCCCAGCATTTT. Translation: CASSPKTDNQPQHF.

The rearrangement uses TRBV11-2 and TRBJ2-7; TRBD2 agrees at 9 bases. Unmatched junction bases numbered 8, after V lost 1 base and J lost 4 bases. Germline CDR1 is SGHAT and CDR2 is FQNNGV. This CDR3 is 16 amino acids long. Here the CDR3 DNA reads TGTGCCAGCAGCTTAGGGCGAGGCGGGAGGGCTTACGAGCAGTACTTC. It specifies CASSLGRGGRAYEQYF.

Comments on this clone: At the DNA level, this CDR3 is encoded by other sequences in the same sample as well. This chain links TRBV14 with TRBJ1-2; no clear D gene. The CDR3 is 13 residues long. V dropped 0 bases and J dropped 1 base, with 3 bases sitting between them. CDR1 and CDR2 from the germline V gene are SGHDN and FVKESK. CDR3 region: CASSQDLNYGYTF. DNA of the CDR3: TGTGCCAGCAGCCAAGATCTTAACTATGGCTACACCTTC.